Sequencing of this T cell receptor (beta chain) was carried out in a study of CD8 T cells in ankylosing spondylitis. Whole-study results and caveats: Significant enrichment of disease-linked clones was reported in matched ankylosing spondylitis synovial fluid. Clones linked with disease were CD8+ and fairly uncommon in the peripheral blood. In ankylosing spondylitis blood, a motif of several highly homologous TCR beta variants appeared characteristic. In synovial fluid and blood from reactive arthritis, some motif variants were previously reported.

This clonotype was counted a few times. Its antigen is not known. V lost 6 bases and J lost 1, with 15 bases in between. The CDR3 extends over 15 amino acids. Libraries of TCR beta came from quantitative 5'-RACE with molecular barcodes. Via MiXCR, TCRdb re-called the 5' RACE reads, giving one row per CDR3 protein. The data contain over 600,000 distinct CDR3 sequences, about 20% of them singletons. Sample: blood, either unsorted or a sorted T cell fraction (not recorded which). This TCR was sampled from a male donor with ankylosing spondylitis. The V call is TRBV12-3 or TRBV12-4, the J call TRBJ2-5; weak D call: TRBD1 (6 bases). The CDR3 DNA sequence: TGTGCCAGCAGCACGAACAGGGACGGCCAAGAGACCCAGTACTTC. Translation gives CASSTNRDGQETQYF.